The T cell receptor (beta chain) under discussion was sequenced for a study of OX40 agonist ivuxolimab in advanced cancers. Background on the study: From 23 to 79 years was the age range, with a mean of around 60 years, and 65% to 90% were male. Findings of the study overall: The authors also found low normalized T-cell clonal expansion in some nonresponders.

CDR1 and CDR2 (germline): MNHNS, SASEGT. V was pared by 3 bases and J by 0 bases, with 12 bases between. The CDR3 consists of 15 residues. In regard to this clone: The target antigen is unknown.

The repertoire was sequenced with immunoSEQ multiplex PCR; TCRdb's copy has only in-frame clones and lacks some. The sample includes 11,000 or so clones, around 83% of them seen just once. Excluded were patients having autoimmune disease history or systemic immunosuppression. The J gene is TRBJ2-7, the V gene TRBV6-1, with D perhaps TRBD1 or TRBD2 (5 bases each). Here the sequenced sample was CD4+ or CD8+ T cells sorted from blood, taken in a trial of the OX40 agonist ivuxolimab. The sequence was collected from an adult with an advanced solid tumor such as melanoma, head and neck, liver or kidney cancer. Here the CDR3 DNA reads TGTGCCAGCAGTGATCGTACAGGAGGCTCCTACGAGCAGTACTTC. Its translation: CASSDRTGGSYEQYF.